The next 7 T cell receptor beta chains were all read from a single sample in a study of PD-L1 blockade in urothelial cancer. Measured with immunoSEQ multiplex PCR; TCRdb has only the in-frame clones, and not every one. The sample consists of about 79,000 clones, over 80% of them appearing once. Time point indicated: pretreatment peripheral blood. This specimen was PBMCs, taken around atezolizumab (anti-PD-L1) treatment. These receptors came from a man between 35 and 55 years old with urothelial cancer.

This sequence joins TRBV29-1 and TRBJ2-2, with 9 nucleotides matching TRBD2. This CDR3 comprises 14 residues. V dropped 5 bases and J dropped 4; count of bases not matched to a gene: 5. Per germline, CDR1 SQVTM and CDR2 ANQGSEA. As DNA, the CDR3 is TGCAGCGTTATAGGGACTAGCTTCACCGGGGAGCTGTTTTTT. Protein: CSVIGTSFTGELFF.

The chain has TRBV19 and TRBJ2-6; D not certain. The CDR3 contains 18 residues. Germline V gene lookup returns CDR1 LNHDA and CDR2 SQIVND (reference sequence). The V and J ends lost 1 base and 0 bases respectively, with 13 bases between them. CDR3 loop: CASSIGAGSTSGANVLTF. CDR3 nucleotide sequence: TGTGCCAGTAGTATAGGGGCAGGCTCAACCTCTGGGGCCAACGTCCTGACTTTC.

The gene calls are TRBV30 and TRBJ2-1; 8 nucleotides line up with TRBD2. CDR3 size: 15 residues. With 1 base clipped from V and 4 bases from J, the junction kept 6 bases outside the gene matches. The germline V gene has CDR1 GTSNPN and CDR2 SVGIG (reference sequence). The DNA of the CDR3 is TGTGCCTGGAGTGCCGCTAGCGGGCTTTACAATGAGCAGTTCTTC. Translation: CAWSAASGLYNEQFF.

This chain links TRBV7-8 with TRBJ2-3; tentatively, D is TRBD2 (5 bases). CDR1 is SGHVS, CDR2 FQNEAQ, per germline. The CDR3 runs 14 residues. V was pared by 5 bases and J by 6 bases, with 15 bases between. This CDR3 reads CASSRRRTGDTQYF. The DNA of the CDR3 is TGTGCCAGCAGCAGACGTAGGACGGGGGATACGCAGTATTTT.

This clone was counted between two and nine times. This sequence joins TRBV18 and TRBJ1-1; D remains ambiguous. The V end was cut by 0 bases, the J end by 1 base, with 12 bases between. Germline lookup yields CDR1 KGHSH and CDR2 LQKENI. The CDR3 contains 16 residues. CDR3 protein: CASSPPSRRQNTEAFF. The CDR3 coding sequence is TGTGCCAGCTCACCACCTAGCCGACGCCAGAACACTGAAGCTTTCTTT.

The chain employs TRBV30 and TRBJ2-1; TRBD1 might be the D (5 bases). The CDR3 has 14 amino acids. V dropped 3 bases and J dropped 5 bases, with 14 bases sitting between them. Germline lookup yields CDR1 GTSNPN and CDR2 SVGIG (reference sequence). CDR3 residues: CAWRAGWVHNEQFF. The CDR3 DNA is TGTGCCTGGAGAGCAGGGTGGGTCCACAATGAGCAGTTCTTC.

This chain joins TRBV28 and TRBJ2-1, with 8 bases fitting TRBD2. There are 16 residues in the CDR3. Germline CDR1 and CDR2: MDHEN and SYDVKM. After removal of 5 bases from V and 9 bases from J, the junction contained 15 bases not matched to a gene. The CDR3 loop is CASSPPNLAGNSEQFF. Written as DNA, the CDR3 is TGTGCCAGCAGTCCCCCTAATCTAGCGGGCAATAGTGAGCAGTTCTTC.